A selection of T cell receptor beta chains follows, all from one sample in a study of blood T cell repertoires in COVID-19. Produced via immunoSEQ multiplex PCR; TCRdb's table is partial and in-frame only. Among more than 200,000 clones listed, roughly 80% were seen once. The sample was peripheral blood. The receptors were gathered from an elderly woman with active or convalescent COVID-19. The CDR3 runs from the conserved cysteine through the conserved F or W. A D gene is named only where the DNA matches it firmly.

v_call	j_call	d_call	cdr3_aa
TRBV7-9	TRBJ1-1	-	CASSFSLESNTEAFF
TRBV30	TRBJ1-5	-	CAWSSTYRDSNQPQHF
TRBV19	TRBJ1-2	-	CASSLQHTDYGYTF
TRBV29-1	TRBJ2-3	-	CSHRAGGTDTQYF
TRBV6-1	TRBJ1-2	-	CASSEGLGVSGYTF
TRBV6-1	TRBJ1-3	TRBD1	CASSEAQGAGNTIYF
TRBV4-2	TRBJ2-1	TRBD2	CASSQVAGRGNEQFF
TRBV6-5	TRBJ1-1	-	CASSPAVGNTEAFF
TRBV3-1/TRBV3-2	TRBJ1-1	TRBD1	CASSQGTGARRTEAFF
TRBV15	TRBJ1-1	TRBD1	CATSRERGLGTEAFF
TRBV14	TRBJ1-2	-	CASSQASGGGYGYTF
TRBV18	TRBJ1-5	-	CASSTTGLDSRRHF
TRBV7-2	TRBJ1-3	-	CASSQGDAGNTIYF
TRBV6-1	TRBJ2-3	-	CASSENWRGLGTQYF
TRBV21-1	TRBJ2-4	-	CASSKSAGGEDDKNIQYF
TRBV5-4	TRBJ2-2	TRBD2	CASSLGTSVNTGELFF
TRBV6-5	TRBJ2-4	-	CASNRENNIQYF
TRBV6-5	TRBJ1-6	-	CASIEGINYNSPLHF
TRBV27	TRBJ1-6	-	CASSSRLHSPLHF
TRBV6-1	TRBJ2-7	-	CASSELAGSEGQYF
TRBV10-1	TRBJ2-7	-	CASSEELTYEQYF
TRBV20-1	TRBJ1-2	TRBD1	CSASRSQGARRDRGYTF
TRBV19	TRBJ1-5	TRBD1	CASSIDRGLWPQHF
TRBV2	TRBJ1-1	TRBD1	CATRQGLNTEAFF
TRBV24-1	TRBJ2-5	-	CATSGTQETQYF
TRBV5-1	TRBJ2-3	TRBD2	CASSLVGTTTDTQYF
TRBV6-4	TRBJ2-7	TRBD2	CASSPRTSGEQYF
TRBV30	TRBJ2-1	-	CAWSRGLADYNEQFF
TRBV28	TRBJ1-2	TRBD1	CASQGARGRQGYGYTF
TRBV7-9	TRBJ2-7	TRBD1	CASSHPGTGAEQYF
TRBV10-1	TRBJ1-2	-	CASSGHIPYGYTF
TRBV11-1	TRBJ2-6	-	CASSSLSSGANVLTF
TRBV28	TRBJ1-1	TRBD1	CASSSGQPNTEAFF